The 5 T cell receptor beta chains below all came from one sample that was sequenced in a study of shared T cell receptors in the human thymus. TCRdb keeps only in-frame clones here, not all; method: immunoSEQ multiplex PCR. The repertoire holds 540,000 or so clones, with 78% as singletons. These data also featured in a second study, about human thymus T cells.

Sequenced input: thymocytes. Receptors were obtained from a boy in the first two years of life with a congenital heart defect.

The rearrangement uses TRBV21-1 and TRBJ2-7; whether TRBD1, the table's D call, matches the DNA was not checked. TRBV21-1 is given as a pseudogene. The CDR3 loop spans 15 amino acids. The CDR3 here is CASSKLPGQTYEQYF. CDR3 nucleotide sequence: TGTGCCAGCAGCAAACTACCGGGACAGACATACGAGCAGTACTTC.

This chain connects TRBV6-1 to TRBJ2-5; D is uncertain. The V gene lost 6 bases and the J gene lost 3 bases, with 11 bases spanning the gap. Germline assignment: CDR1 MNHNS and CDR2 SASEGT. This CDR3 region has 13 residues. CDR3 DNA: TGTGCCAGCAGGAGAAATGAGAAAGAGACCCAGTACTTC. It is translated as CASRRNEKETQYF.

V usage is TRBV21-1 and J usage is TRBJ2-1; TRBD2, as called in the table, went unchecked against the DNA. TRBV21-1 is an annotated pseudogene. The CDR3 is 16 residues long. The CDR3 loop is CASSGSEEGSYNEQFF. Written as DNA, the CDR3 is TGTGCCAGCAGCGGTTCGGAGGAGGGATCCTACAATGAGCAGTTCTTC.

The J gene is TRBJ1-3, the V gene TRBV7-8; the match to TRBD1 covers 9 bases. CDR3 size: 19 residues. Germline CDR1 SGHVS, CDR2 FQNEAQ. The V and J ends lost 4 bases and 2 bases, in that order; junction bases with no gene match: 15. CDR3 protein: CASSSLRTYRGQAGNTIYF. CDR3 DNA: TGTGCCAGCAGCTCCCTTAGAACGTACAGGGGGCAGGCTGGAAACACCATATATTTT.

The chain uses TRBV13 and TRBJ2-7; TRBD2 aligns across 16 bases. The CDR3 consists of 17 residues. The germline V gene encodes CDR1 PRHDT and CDR2 FYEKMQ (reference sequence). After removal of 4 bases from V and 1 base from J, the junction contained 4 bases not matched to a gene. The chain's CDR3 is CASSSGLAGGPSYEQYF. As DNA, the CDR3 is TGTGCCAGCAGCTCGGGACTAGCGGGAGGGCCTTCCTACGAGCAGTACTTC.